One and the same sample provided the 27 T cell receptor beta chains below, sequenced in a study of neurological immune-mediated disorders. TCRdb fed the 5' RACE reads into MiXCR, producing one record per CDR3 protein. This repertoire shows roughly 80,000 distinct CDR3 sequences, over 15% found once; its top ten account for 15%. The sequenced material came from PBMCs. The receptors originated from a woman in her thirties or forties in good health.

This clonotype was observed at least ten times. The rearrangement links TRBV5-1 to TRBJ1-3; weak D call: TRBD1 (6 bases). V dropped 5 bases and J dropped 4 bases, with 16 bases sitting between them. Germline assignment: CDR1 SGHRS and CDR2 YFSETQ. The CDR3 runs to 15 residues. The DNA of the CDR3 is TGCGCCAGCAGTGGTATGGGGGCGACAGGAAACACCATATATTTT. Translation: CASSGMGATGNTIYF.

There are many counts of this clonotype. The chain uses TRBV6-6 and TRBJ2-3, with D perhaps being TRBD1 or TRBD2 (5 bases each). Per germline, CDR1 MNHNY and CDR2 SVGAGI (reference sequence). The CDR3 extends over 14 amino acids. V was clipped by 7 bases and J by 2 bases, with 13 bases between them. The CDR3 nucleotides are TGTGCCAGCATATTAGGGACCCACACAGATACGCAGTATTTT. This codes for CASILGTHTDTQYF.

This clonotype was counted ten times or more. CDR3 sequence reads: CASSFETDYGYTF. In DNA form, the CDR3 reads TGTGCCAGCAGCTTCGAAACAGATTATGGCTACACCTTC. The chain links TRBV5-5 to TRBJ1-2; D is uncertain. CDR3 length: 13 residues. Germline CDR1 is SGHKS and CDR2 is YYEKEE (reference sequence). Trimming removed 2 bases at V and 5 bases at J, with 10 bases between.

This clonotype was counted between two and nine times. The chain recombines TRBV19 with TRBJ1-5; D is uncertain. Germline CDR1 is LNHDA and CDR2 is SQIVND (reference sequence). This CDR3 is built from 15 residues. V was pared by 4 bases and J by 4 bases, with 14 bases between. The CDR3 protein is CASSRTVFGNQPQHF. DNA for the CDR3: TGTGCCAGTAGTAGGACGGTCTTTGGGAATCAGCCCCAGCATTTT. Supplemented by reference TRBV19 and TRBJ1-5, the full variable domain reads DGGITQSPKYLFRKEGQNVTLSCEQNLNHDAMYWYRQDPGQGLRLIYYSQIVNDFQKGDIAEGYSVSREKKESFPLTVTSAQKNPTAFYLCASSRTVFGNQPQHFGDGTRLSIL.

This clonotype has at least ten counts. The rearrangement uses TRBV20-1 and TRBJ1-5; D uncertain. Germline V gives CDR1 DFQATT, CDR2 SNEGSKA (reference sequence). The V and J ends lost 7 bases and 5 bases respectively, with 18 bases between them. The CDR3 spans 14 residues. CDR3 bases: TGCAGTGTCAGAGGAATGAGAAGTGATCAGCCCCAGCATTTT. This encodes CSVRGMRSDQPQHF.

The chain couples TRBV6-2 or TRBV6-3 to TRBJ1-5, with 8 positions matching TRBD1. V trimming: 6 bases; J trimming: 6 bases; junction bases outside the gene matches: 7. The CDR3 sequence is 14 residues long. Germline V gene lookup returns CDR1 MNHEY and CDR2 SVGEGT. CDR3 sequence: CASSNPGGPQPQHF. CDR3 bases: TGTGCCAGCAGCAACCCAGGGGGCCCTCAGCCCCAGCATTTT.

This clonotype was counted at least ten times. V is TRBV12-3 or TRBV12-4 and J is TRBJ2-3; 7 bases align to TRBD2. The V and J ends lost 3 bases and 5 bases, in that order; junction bases with no gene match: 8. The CDR3 has 15 amino acids. Here the CDR3 DNA reads TGTGCCAGCAGTTTGCTCGCGGGGGAGGTAGATACGCAGTATTTT. Translation: CASSLLAGEVDTQYF.

This clonotype was recorded at least ten times. The chain employs TRBV20-1 and TRBJ2-2; TRBD2 matches at 8 bases. CDR1 is DFQATT, CDR2 SNEGSKA, per germline (reference sequence). Germline trimming cut 0 bases from V and 3 bases from J; bases unmatched to any gene: 9. The CDR3 extends over 17 amino acids. The CDR3 is CSARDSRTGGDTGELFF. Written as DNA, the CDR3 is TGCAGTGCTAGAGACTCGAGGACGGGGGGGGACACCGGGGAGCTGTTTTTT.

This clonotype came up many times. The V gene is TRBV7-2, the J gene TRBJ2-7, with 11 bases that match TRBD2. Germline CDR1 and CDR2: SGHTA and FQGNSA. The CDR3 contains 14 residues. Trimming at V came to 4 bases and at J to 3 bases, leaving 2 bases not matched to a gene. This CDR3 reads CASSSTSGGYEQYF. In DNA form, the CDR3 reads TGTGCCAGCAGCTCCACTAGCGGGGGCTACGAGCAGTACTTC. Full variable domain (remainder filled in from reference TRBV7-2 and TRBJ2-7): GAGVSQSPSNKVTEKGKDVELRCDPISGHTALYWYRQSLGQGLEFLIYFQGNSAPDKSGLPSDRFSAERTGGSVSTLTIQRTQQEDSAVYLCASSSTSGGYEQYFGPGTRLTVT.

This clonotype was seen repeatedly, ten times or more. V is TRBV5-1 and J is TRBJ2-5; D is possibly TRBD2 (5 bases). This CDR3 is built from 15 residues. V was cut by 4 bases and J by 3 bases, with 16 bases left in between. From germline, CDR1 is SGHRS and CDR2 YFSETQ. CDR3 DNA sequence: TGCGCCAGCAGCCTGCTAGCTGACGACGAAGAGACCCAGTACTTC. Translation gives CASSLLADDEETQYF.

The table lists this clonotype with many counts. In DNA, the CDR3 is TGCGCCAGCAGCCAAGATCGTTCGGGGTCATTGGGACAGAGCACTGAAGCTTTCTTT. Its translation: CASSQDRSGSLGQSTEAFF. V usage is TRBV4-1 and J usage is TRBJ1-1, with 7 bases fitting TRBD1. The CDR3 length is 19 residues. Germline assignment: CDR1 MGHRA and CDR2 YSYEKL. Trimming cost V 0 bases and J 4 bases; bases outside gene matches: 17.

This clonotype has just a few counts. The chain employs TRBV6-5 and TRBJ2-1; no clear D gene. This CDR3 has 19 residues. The germline V gene encodes CDR1 MNHEY and CDR2 SVGAGI. The V gene lost 0 bases and the J gene lost 0 bases, with 18 bases spanning the gap. CDR3 protein: CASSYSGPSGGSSYNEQFF. The CDR3 nucleotides read TGTGCCAGCAGTTACTCCGGCCCTTCGGGCGGAAGCTCCTACAATGAGCAGTTCTTC.

This clonotype was counted ten times or more. The V call is TRBV3-1, the J call TRBJ2-1; D gene ambiguous. The CDR3 is 14 residues long. Between the trimmed V and J ends, which lost 4 bases and 5 bases, there was a span of 12 bases. The germline CDR1 and CDR2 sequences are LGHDT and YNNKEL (reference sequence). This CDR3 is CASSPLVGNNEQFF. DNA of the CDR3: TGTGCCAGCAGCCCTCTCGTGGGAAACAATGAGCAGTTCTTC.

There are many counts of this clonotype. V gene TRBV5-6 combines with J gene TRBJ1-1; no firm D call. Germline V gene data show CDR1 as SGHDT and CDR2 as YYEEEE. The CDR3 covers 14 residues. With 0 bases removed from V and 0 bases from J, the gap between germline ends came to 6 bases. CDR3 nucleotide sequence: TGTGCCAGCAGCTTGGCGGCCATGAACACTGAAGCTTTCTTT. Translation gives CASSLAAMNTEAFF.

This clonotype was recorded at least ten times. This rearrangement joins TRBV19 to TRBJ2-5; no reliable D call. V lost 5 bases, J lost 5 bases, and 9 bases lay in between. Germline CDR1 reads LNHDA; CDR2 reads SQIVND (reference sequence). The CDR3 has 12 residues. CDR3 amino acids: CASSDGLETQYF. The CDR3 DNA follows: TGTGCCAGTAGTGACGGCTTGGAGACCCAGTACTTC.

This clonotype was recorded at least ten times. The chain carries TRBV9 and TRBJ1-1, with D hard to call. Between the trimmed V and J ends, which lost 0 bases and 1 base, there was a span of 10 bases. Looked up from germline, CDR1 is SGDLS and CDR2 is YYNGEE. The length of the CDR3 is 15 residues. The DNA for the CDR3 is TGTGCCAGCAGCGTAGCTCCGGACTCGAACACTGAAGCTTTCTTT. Its translation is CASSVAPDSNTEAFF.

This clonotype has at least ten counts. The V call is TRBV6-2 or TRBV6-3, the J call TRBJ2-2; TRBD1 aligns across 9 bases. V shed 6 bases, J shed 5 bases, and the junction held 10 bases outside the gene matches. The CDR3 runs to 16 residues. Germline CDR1 is MNHEY and CDR2 is SVGEGT. CDR3 DNA sequence: TGTGCCAGCAGCTTAACAGGGGGCAGAGGGACCGGGGAGCTGTTTTTT. This sequence encodes CASSLTGGRGTGELFF.

This clonotype was recorded a few times. V and J are TRBV19 and TRBJ1-1; 7 nucleotides agree with TRBD1. The CDR3 totals 14 residues. CDR1 LNHDA and CDR2 SQIVND come from the germline V gene (reference sequence). This CDR3 is CASSYRGPNTEAFF. CDR3 nucleotides: TGTGCGAGCAGCTACAGGGGCCCAAACACTGAAGCTTTCTTT.

This clonotype was observed at least ten times. The rearrangement joins TRBV7-2 to TRBJ2-7; D not certain. The V end was cut by 0 bases, the J end by 1 base, with 7 bases between. CDR3 size: 14 residues. In germline, CDR1 is SGHTA, CDR2 FQGNSA. This CDR3 is CASSLAAVSYEQYV. CDR3 sequence (DNA): TGTGCCAGCAGCTTAGCGGCCGTGTCCTACGAGCAGTACGTC.

This clonotype was found many times. The genes are TRBV5-6 and TRBJ2-1; TRBD2 matches 12 bases. CDR1 and CDR2 from the germline V gene are SGHDT and YYEEEE. This CDR3 spans 17 amino acids. V dropped 1 base and J dropped 5; count of bases not matched to a gene: 7. CDR3 in amino acids: CASSLNSLAGGHNEQFF. For the CDR3, the DNA is TGTGCCAGCAGCTTGAATAGCCTAGCGGGGGGGCACAATGAGCAGTTCTTC.

This clonotype has at least ten counts. The rearrangement uses TRBV5-1 and TRBJ2-1; D possibly corresponds to TRBD2 (6 bases). With 2 bases removed from V and 8 bases from J, the gap between germline ends came to 14 bases. The CDR3 covers 14 residues. Per the germline V gene, CDR1 is SGHRS and CDR2 is YFSETQ. The CDR3 sequence is CASSFGGEGHEQFF. For the CDR3, the DNA is TGCGCCAGCAGCTTTGGCGGGGAAGGCCATGAGCAGTTCTTC.

This clonotype turned up a few times. The CDR3 region is CASSPTTSSSSGNTIYF. The CDR3 nucleotides read TGTGCCAGCTCACCAACTACTTCAAGTAGCTCTGGAAACACCATATATTTT. The V call is TRBV18, the J call TRBJ1-3; D not certain. Germline V CDR1 and CDR2: KGHSH, LQKENI. The ends were cut back, 2 bases at V and 0 bases at J, with 14 bases in the middle. The CDR3 sequence is 17 residues long.

This clonotype was seen ten or more times. The CDR3 sequence is CASSPPGGGTEAFF. The CDR3 DNA follows: TGTGCCAGCAGCCCCCCCGGGGGCGGCACTGAAGCTTTCTTT. The rearrangement joins TRBV6-5 to TRBJ1-1, with a possible D match to TRBD1 (6 bases). The CDR3 sequence is 14 residues long. V lost 6 bases and J lost 4, with 15 bases in between. From germline, CDR1 is MNHEY and CDR2 SVGAGI.

This clonotype was recorded at least ten times. The rearrangement uses TRBV20-1 and TRBJ2-5, with D possibly called TRBD1 or TRBD2 (6 bases each). V was clipped by 5 bases and J by 2 bases, with 21 bases between them. The CDR3 covers 16 residues. The V gene's germline CDR1 is DFQATT and CDR2 SNEGSKA (reference sequence). CDR3 nucleotides: TGCAGTGCTCCCTCGGGGGCAGACAAGGAACAAGAGACCCAGTACTTC. Encoded protein: CSAPSGADKEQETQYF.

This clonotype was observed many times. The genes are TRBV20-1 and TRBJ1-6; D not certain. CDR3 length: 12 residues. Per germline, CDR1 DFQATT and CDR2 SNEGSKA (reference sequence). V was cut by 1 base and J by 10 bases, with 8 bases left in between. As DNA, the CDR3 is TGCAGTGCTAGAGGGCGAGGCTCACCCCTCCACTTT. This codes for CSARGRGSPLHF.

This clonotype was seen many times. The chain recombines TRBV7-2 with TRBJ2-2; TRBD2 aligns across 7 bases. Germline V CDR1 and CDR2: SGHTA, FQGNSA. This CDR3 has 15 amino acids. V gave up 5 bases and J gave up 4 bases; unmatched junction bases: 7. The CDR3 region has the DNA TGTGCCAGCAGCCGCGGGTGGGGGGGCACCGGGGAGCTGTTTTTT. Amino acid sequence: CASSRGWGGTGELFF.

This clonotype came up many times. V and J are TRBV12-3 or TRBV12-4 and TRBJ1-6; 9 bases fit TRBD1. The CDR3 has 17 residues. V gave up 5 bases and J gave up 7 bases; unmatched junction bases: 12. The CDR3 DNA sequence: TGTGCCAGCAGTCTCCGGATGACAGGGGGAAGAAATTCACCCCTCCACTTT. It codes for CASSLRMTGGRNSPLHF.